The 32 T cell receptor beta chains below were found in one sample sequenced in a study of beta chain features in type 1 diabetes. The study reverse transcribed the entire isolated RNA, so it sequenced expressed TCRB transcripts. The protocol was immunoSEQ multiplex PCR, while the TCRdb copy is restricted to in-frame clones and leaves out a portion. The sample carries 250,000 to 350,000 clones, less than 15% recorded once. The source material was central memory CD4+ T cells from blood. The receptors originated from a man aged 25 to 40 in good health.

The V and J genes are TRBV10-3 and TRBJ1-5; 8 bases line up with TRBD1. Germline CDR1 is ENHRY and CDR2 is SYGVKD. The J segment lost 7 bases and the V segment lost 5 bases, leaving 7 bases of the junction unmatched. The CDR3 length is 14 residues. CDR3 DNA: TGTGCCATCAGTCCGGGGGACAGGTTCCAGCCCCAGCATTTT. It encodes CAISPGDRFQPQHF.

This clone was seen more than once but under ten times. This chain joins TRBV29-1 and TRBJ1-2; no firm D call. This CDR3 is built from 9 residues. Trimming took off 3 bases at V and 8 bases at J, with 4 bases between the two ends. Germline CDR1 is SQVTM and CDR2 is ANQGSEA. This CDR3 reads CSVEEGYTF. The CDR3 region has the DNA TGCAGCGTTGAGGAGGGCTACACCTTC.

The genes are TRBV7-6 and TRBJ2-5, with 7 bases identical to TRBD2. Germline CDR1 is SGHVS and CDR2 is FNYEAQ. V shed 1 base, J shed 2 bases, and the junction held 7 bases outside the gene matches. The length of the CDR3 is 16 residues. The CDR3 DNA reads TGTGCCAGCAGCTTAGGCGGTGTGCGGGGGCAAGAGACCCAGTACTTC. This encodes CASSLGGVRGQETQYF.

V and J are TRBV5-4 and TRBJ2-5, with TRBD1 identical over 9 bases. Germline V lookup: CDR1 SGHNT, CDR2 YYREEE (reference sequence). Germline trimming cut 4 bases from V and 3 bases from J; bases unmatched to any gene: 4. The CDR3 sequence is 14 residues long. CDR3 nucleotides: TGTGCCAGCAGCGAGACAGGGGGGGAAGAGACCCAGTACTTC. Residues: CASSETGGEETQYF.

Only a few counts were recorded for this clone. The rearrangement joins TRBV5-1 to TRBJ2-3; 8 nucleotides agree with TRBD1. The CDR3 spans 15 residues. The J segment lost 5 bases and the V segment lost 3 bases, leaving 8 bases of the junction unmatched. The germline V gene encodes CDR1 SGHRS and CDR2 YFSETQ. As DNA, the CDR3 is TGCGCCAGCAGCTCGACAGGGGATGGAGGAGATACGCAGTATTTT. It codes for CASSSTGDGGDTQYF.

This sequence joins TRBV27 and TRBJ2-1; D unclear. The germline V gene encodes CDR1 MNHEY and CDR2 SMNVEV (reference sequence). The CDR3 covers 13 residues. V was shortened by 5 bases and J by 2 bases, with 7 bases between the two germline ends. In DNA, the CDR3 is TGTGCCAGCAGTCCTCCCCCCTACAATGAGCAGTTCTTC. Its protein is CASSPPPYNEQFF.

This clone was detected a few times. The rearrangement joins TRBV5-4 to TRBJ2-1; D not certain. Looked up from germline, CDR1 is SGHNT and CDR2 is YYREEE (reference sequence). The CDR3 covers 17 residues. The ends were cut back, 4 bases at V and 0 bases at J, with 17 bases in the middle. The CDR3 protein is CASSRVVSRPSYNEQFF. For the CDR3, the DNA is TGTGCCAGCAGCAGGGTGGTAAGCAGACCCTCCTACAATGAGCAGTTCTTC.

The V and J genes are TRBV6-1 and TRBJ2-1; 8 positions agree with TRBD2. CDR3 length equals 13 residues. Trimming at V came to 10 bases and at J to 5 bases, leaving 7 bases not matched to a gene. The germline V gene encodes CDR1 MNHNS and CDR2 SASEGT. Here the CDR3 reads CAIGTRHNNEQFF. For the CDR3, the DNA is TGTGCCATCGGGACTAGACATAACAATGAGCAGTTCTTC.

The chain couples TRBV21-1 to TRBJ1-4; the D call TRBD1 from the table was never checked on the DNA. TRBV21-1 is shown as a pseudogene. This CDR3 comprises 16 residues. For the CDR3, the DNA is TGTGCCAGCAGCACCCACTCGACAGGGTCGAGTGAAAAACTGTTTTTT. This gives the protein CASSTHSTGSSEKLFF.

J is TRBJ1-1 and V is TRBV5-1, with unresolved D. Germline CDR1 and CDR2: SGHRS and YFSETQ. The CDR3 has 13 residues. V was pared by 7 bases and J by 3 bases, with 13 bases between. This CDR3 is CASGPERDTEAFF. The CDR3 coding sequence is TGCGCCAGCGGACCGGAGCGGGACACTGAAGCTTTCTTT. The full variable domain, with the rest looked up from reference TRBV5-1 and TRBJ1-1, is KAGVTQTPRYLIKTRGQQVTLSCSPISGHRSVSWYQQTPGQGLQFLFEYFSETQRNKGNFPGRFSGRQFSNSRSEMNVSTLELGDSALYLCASGPERDTEAFFGQGTRLTVV.

The rearrangement joins TRBV28 to TRBJ1-2; D is perhaps TRBD1 (5 bases). Germline loops: CDR1 MDHEN, CDR2 SYDVKM. This CDR3 comprises 13 residues. V was shortened by 2 bases and J by 11 bases, with 15 bases between the two germline ends. The CDR3 nucleotides are TGTGCCAGCAGTTTAAGTCTGAGTGGGGGGTACACCTTC. This translates into CASSLSLSGGYTF.

This chain uses TRBV6-6 with TRBJ2-3; tentative D call: TRBD1 (7 bases). Trimming shortened V by 4 bases and J by 3 bases, and 17 bases separated the two germline ends. Germline CDR1 MNHNY, CDR2 SVGAGI (reference sequence). The CDR3 has 16 amino acids. The CDR3: CASSSYPGGQTDTQYF. CDR3 nucleotide sequence: TGTGCCAGCAGTTCTTACCCAGGGGGGCAGACAGATACGCAGTATTTT.

This clone was observed a handful of times. The chain combines TRBV10-3 with TRBJ1-1; D is perhaps TRBD1 (5 bases). From germline, CDR1 is ENHRY and CDR2 SYGVKD. The CDR3 spans 13 residues. Trimming removed 3 bases from V and 5 bases from J, with 10 bases in between. The CDR3 DNA reads as TGTGCCATCAGTGAAGGGGAAACTACTGAAGCTTTCTTT. Its translation: CAISEGETTEAFF.

In this sample, this clone turned up a few times. This same CDR3 is encoded by further DNA sequences in the sample. V usage is TRBV20-1 and J usage is TRBJ2-7; no reliable D call. Germline CDR1 and CDR2: DFQATT and SNEGSKA (reference sequence). The V end was cut by 2 bases, the J end by 4 bases, with 6 bases between. This CDR3 spans 11 amino acids. CDR3 nucleotide sequence: TGCAGTGCTAGACAGGCTTACGAGCAGTACTTC. Translation: CSARQAYEQYF.

This clone was seen a few times. This sequence joins TRBV13 and TRBJ1-1; D is undetermined. Germline CDR1 and CDR2: PRHDT and FYEKMQ (reference sequence). This CDR3 is built from 15 residues. Trimming removed 7 bases at V and 1 base at J, with 16 bases between. The CDR3 nucleotides read TGTGCCAGCAATGGAGGGCCCCAGTCGAACACTGAAGCTTTCTTT. It codes for CASNGGPQSNTEAFF.

This clone came up a few times. This chain connects TRBV11-2 to TRBJ2-1, with 8 positions matching TRBD1. The germline V gene encodes CDR1 SGHAT and CDR2 FQNNGV. The CDR3 runs to 15 residues. V dropped 1 base and J dropped 2; count of bases not matched to a gene: 1. The CDR3 spells CASSLAQGAYNEQFF. In DNA, the CDR3 is TGTGCCAGCAGCTTAGCACAGGGGGCCTACAATGAGCAGTTCTTC. The whole variable domain, filled in from reference TRBV11-2 and TRBJ2-1, reads EAGVAQSPRYKIIEKRQSVAFWCNPISGHATLYWYQQILGQGPKLLIQFQNNGVVDDSQLPKDRFSAERLKGVDSTLKIQPAKLEDSAVYLCASSLAQGAYNEQFFGPGTRLTVL.

The V gene is TRBV5-1, the J gene TRBJ2-7, with TRBD2 identical over 8 bases. Looked up from germline, CDR1 is SGHRS and CDR2 is YFSETQ. This CDR3 spans 15 amino acids. V shed 5 bases and J 7 bases; nucleotides not matched to a gene: 14. The CDR3 protein is CASRISAGGSSEQYF. The CDR3 DNA sequence: TGCGCCAGCAGGATATCTGCGGGGGGTTCGAGTGAGCAGTACTTC.

This clone has a handful of counts. The chain uses TRBV7-2 and TRBJ2-5; D ambiguous. The CDR3 totals 13 residues. V was trimmed by 4 bases and J by 5 bases, leaving 11 bases between them. Germline CDR1 reads SGHTA; CDR2 reads FQGNSA. CDR3 sequence: CASSYGSEETQYF. As DNA, the CDR3 is TGTGCCAGCAGCTATGGGTCTGAGGAGACCCAGTACTTC.

This clone was seen at least ten times. V usage is TRBV2 and J usage is TRBJ2-1, with 8 positions matching TRBD2. V was pared by 1 base and J by 5 bases, with 4 bases of the junction left unmatched. Germline V lookup: CDR1 SNHLY, CDR2 FYNNEI. The CDR3 is 15 amino acids. CDR3 bases: TGTGCCAGCAGTGAAGTGCGGGGGGAAAACAATGAGCAGTTCTTC. Its protein product is CASSEVRGENNEQFF.

The rearrangement links TRBV5-1 to TRBJ2-2; D may correspond to TRBD1 or TRBD2 (5 bases each). V lost 5 bases and J lost 2, with 16 bases in between. The germline gives CDR1 SGHRS, CDR2 YFSETQ. There are 16 residues in the CDR3. The CDR3 loop is CASSWDGNPNTGELFF. DNA of the CDR3: TGCGCCAGCAGTTGGGACGGAAACCCAAACACCGGGGAGCTGTTTTTT.

The chain uses TRBV6-5 and TRBJ2-7; D is ambiguous. Germline V gene lookup returns CDR1 MNHEY and CDR2 SVGAGI. The CDR3 loop spans 11 amino acids. The V end was cut by 6 bases, the J end by 4 bases, with 7 bases between. CDR3 sequence: CASSDPYEQYV. CDR3 DNA sequence: TGTGCCAGCAGCGACCCTTACGAGCAGTACGTC.

The V and J genes are TRBV12-5 and TRBJ2-1; 14 bases map to TRBD2. From germline, CDR1 is LGHNT and CDR2 FRNRAP. V gave up 6 bases and J gave up 9 bases; unmatched junction bases: 7. The length of the CDR3 is 15 residues. The DNA of the CDR3 is TGTGCTAGTGGAGCCGGGACTAGCGGGAGTAGTGAGCAGTTCTTC. This sequence encodes CASGAGTSGSSEQFF.

J is TRBJ2-1 and V is TRBV4-3, with D possibly matching TRBD2 (5 bases). The CDR3 totals 17 residues. Trimming shortened V by 0 bases and J by 6 bases, and 18 bases separated the two germline ends. Germline loops: CDR1 LGHNA, CDR2 YSLEER. This CDR3 reads CASSQDRSSATGNEQFF. CDR3 sequence (DNA): TGCGCCAGCAGCCAAGATCGAAGTAGCGCGACTGGCAATGAGCAGTTCTTC.

J is TRBJ2-3 and V is TRBV4-3, with TRBD2 matching 10 bases. With 0 bases clipped from V and 0 bases from J, the junction kept 6 bases outside the gene matches. Germline assignment: CDR1 LGHNA and CDR2 YSLEER. CDR3 length: 18 residues. CDR3 DNA: TGCGCCAGCAGCCAAGATCTTCGAGCGGGAGGGAGCACAGATACGCAGTATTTT. Encoded protein: CASSQDLRAGGSTDTQYF.

This clone was recorded a few times. This may be a read error, as it is one base from a much larger clone. Other DNA sequences in this sample translate to the same CDR3. The chain is built from TRBV4-1 and TRBJ1-2, with D unclear. The CDR3 covers 13 residues. Germline loops: CDR1 MGHRA, CDR2 YSYEKL. V dropped 0 bases and J dropped 2 bases, with 4 bases sitting between them. The CDR3 loop reads CASSQDPNYGYTF. The CDR3 nucleotides are TGCGCCAGCAGCCAAGATCCCAACTATGGCTACACCTTC.

The gene calls are TRBV25-1 and TRBJ1-1, with D tentatively TRBD1 (6 bases). This CDR3 is 13 amino acids long. V lost 6 bases and J 4 bases, leaving 12 bases between the germline ends. Per germline, CDR1 MGHDK and CDR2 SYGVNS. The chain's CDR3 is CASRPQGGTEAFF. The CDR3 DNA is TGTGCCAGCAGGCCACAGGGAGGCACTGAAGCTTTCTTT.

This chain connects TRBV5-5 to TRBJ2-5; 8 bases are shared with TRBD1. The CDR3 has 13 residues. With V trimmed by 4 bases and J by 3 bases, 2 bases remained unmatched. Germline V gives CDR1 SGHKS, CDR2 YYEKEE (reference sequence). The chain's CDR3 is CASSMTGEETQYF. The CDR3 bases are TGTGCCAGCAGCATGACAGGGGAAGAGACCCAGTACTTC.

This clone came up many times. V and J are TRBV5-1 and TRBJ2-1; D call uncertain. This CDR3 region has 15 residues. The V end was cut by 4 bases, the J end by 3 bases, with 14 bases between. Germline CDR1 SGHRS, CDR2 YFSETQ. The CDR3 nucleotides read TGCGCCAGCAGCCTCACAATGTCGGGCTACAATGAGCAGTTCTTC. It encodes CASSLTMSGYNEQFF.

The rearrangement links TRBV4-1 to TRBJ1-1; tentatively, D is TRBD1 (6 bases). This CDR3 has 13 amino acids. V was cut by 0 bases and J by 10 bases, with 12 bases left in between. Germline CDR1 MGHRA, CDR2 YSYEKL. Here the CDR3 DNA reads TGCGCCAGCAGCCAAGATTCCGGGGGGGCAGCTTTCTTT. It translates to CASSQDSGGAAFF.

The table lists this clone with a few counts. The CDR3 is CASSQVSASYNEQFF. As DNA, the CDR3 is TGTGCCAGCAGCCAAGTAAGCGCCTCCTACAATGAGCAGTTCTTC. This chain uses TRBV4-2 with TRBJ2-1; D gene unclear. Germline V gene lookup returns CDR1 LGHNA and CDR2 YNFKEQ. The CDR3 contains 15 residues. V was cut by 1 base and J by 0 bases, with 7 bases left in between.

This clone occurred a few times. The rearrangement joins TRBV7-9 to TRBJ1-1; D perhaps matches TRBD1 (5 bases). Germline V gives CDR1 SEHNR, CDR2 FQNEAQ (reference sequence). V was shortened by 1 base and J by 2 bases, with 8 bases between the two germline ends. The CDR3 is made up of 14 amino acids. The CDR3 DNA follows: TGTGCCAGCAGCTTAGTACAGGTTAACACTGAAGCTTTCTTT. As protein: CASSLVQVNTEAFF.

Written as DNA, the CDR3 is TGCGCCAGCAGCCAAGGTGGGGTCGGCTACACCTTC. This gives the protein CASSQGGVGYTF. The chain is built from TRBV4-3 and TRBJ1-2; D gene unclear. The germline CDR1 and CDR2 sequences are LGHNA and YSLEER. Trimming took 1 base from V and 8 from J, leaving 8 bases between them. The CDR3 contains 12 residues.